Below are 3 T cell receptor beta chains sequenced from a single sample in a study of shared clonotypes between healthy human individuals (dated by TCRdb to 2020 to 2021). CD8 naive samples were CD45RO-negative cells positively selected for CCR7, giving a CD45RA+CCR7+ population that excluded TemRA cells. The library was obtained by the immunoSEQ multiplex PCR assay. In its TCRdb copy, this immuneACCESS table keeps in-frame sequences only and misses some clones. Where compared with another copy, unresolved V genes explain less than half of these, and the others have no known cause. This sample gives around 2,000,000 clones in total; 85% to 95% of them show up just once. 1% to 1.5% of the sample is taken by the ten largest. The sequencing input was naive CD8+ T cells sorted from blood. The label giving this sample's cell subset or site can be read as: CD45RA+CCR7+. The origin of the receptors is a man aged 18 to 29 in good health.

This rearrangement joins TRBV7-9 to TRBJ1-4; D is unclear. The germline V gene has CDR1 SEHNR and CDR2 FQNEAQ (reference sequence). The V end lost 5 bases, the J end lost 7 bases, and 8 bases lay between the germline ends. CDR3 size: 12 residues. CDR3 sequence reads: CASSRMGEKLFF. The CDR3 nucleotides are TGTGCCAGCAGCCGCATGGGTGAAAAACTGTTTTTT. Together with reference TRBV7-9 and TRBJ1-4, the CDR3 gives the full variable domain: DTGVSQNPRHKITKRGQNVTFRCDPISEHNRLYWYRQTLGQGPEFLTYFQNEAQLEKSRLLSDRFSAERPKGSFSTLEIQRTEQGDSAMYLCASSRMGEKLFFGSGTQLSVL.

The chain joins TRBV5-1 to TRBJ1-2; D is uncertain. In germline, CDR1 is SGHRS, CDR2 YFSETQ. Trimming removed 2 bases from V and 6 bases from J, with 17 bases in between. The CDR3 sequence is 15 residues long. The CDR3: CASSLDLIYPDGYTF. The CDR3 region has the DNA TGCGCCAGCAGCTTAGACCTGATTTACCCTGATGGCTACACCTTC. Together with reference TRBV5-1 and TRBJ1-2, the CDR3 gives the full variable domain: KAGVTQTPRYLIKTRGQQVTLSCSPISGHRSVSWYQQTPGQGLQFLFEYFSETQRNKGNFPGRFSGRQFSNSRSEMNVSTLELGDSALYLCASSLDLIYPDGYTFGSGTRLTVV.

The chain has TRBV11-2 and TRBJ2-3; TRBD2 matches at 9 bases. CDR1 is SGHAT, CDR2 FQNNGV, per germline. This CDR3 region has 18 residues. Losses at the gene ends were 4 bases for V and 1 base for J; bases not matched to a gene: 12. The CDR3 DNA reads TGTGCCAGCAGCTACTTTCCTCTAGCGGGGCCTGGCACAGATACGCAGTATTTT. This codes for CASSYFPLAGPGTDTQYF.